The source of this TCR beta chain is a study of OX40 agonist ivuxolimab in advanced cancers. The protocol was immunoSEQ multiplex PCR, while the TCRdb copy is restricted to in-frame clones and leaves out a portion. The data show roughly 69,000 clones, around 86% seen once. With respect to this clone: Antigen specificity is unknown.

Germline CDR1 is SGHRS and CDR2 is YFSETQ. CDR3 length: 15 amino acids. V gave up 0 bases and J gave up 4 bases; unmatched junction bases: 5. Findings of the study overall: In CD8+ T cells, expanded clones were on average more numerous than in CD4+. What antigens the expanded peripheral T cells recognized was never established. Also present in some nonresponders was a low level of normalized T-cell clonal expansion. Dosing at 0.1 to 3.0 mg/kg was accompanied by clonal expansion of CD4+ and CD8+ blood T cells by week 6.

The sequenced sample was CD4+ or CD8+ T cells sorted from blood, obtained in a trial of the OX40 agonist ivuxolimab. The rearrangement joins TRBV5-1 to TRBJ1-2; 8 nucleotides line up with TRBD1. The origin of this receptor is an adult with an advanced solid tumor such as melanoma, head and neck, liver or kidney cancer. The CDR3 loop reads CASSLEQGAGYGYTF. DNA of the CDR3: TGCGCCAGCAGCTTGGAGCAGGGGGCGGGCTATGGCTACACCTTC.